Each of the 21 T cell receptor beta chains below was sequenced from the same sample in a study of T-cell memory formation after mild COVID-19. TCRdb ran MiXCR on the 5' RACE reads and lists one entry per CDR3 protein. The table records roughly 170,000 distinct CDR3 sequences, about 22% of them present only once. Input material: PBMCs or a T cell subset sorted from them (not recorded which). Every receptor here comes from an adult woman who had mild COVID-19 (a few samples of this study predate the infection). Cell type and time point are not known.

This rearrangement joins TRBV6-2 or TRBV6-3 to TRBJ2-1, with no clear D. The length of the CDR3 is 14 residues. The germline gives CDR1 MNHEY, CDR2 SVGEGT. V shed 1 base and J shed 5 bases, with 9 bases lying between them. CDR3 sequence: CASSYLGFHNEQFF. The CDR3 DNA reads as TGTGCCAGCAGTTACTTGGGATTTCACAATGAGCAGTTCTTC.

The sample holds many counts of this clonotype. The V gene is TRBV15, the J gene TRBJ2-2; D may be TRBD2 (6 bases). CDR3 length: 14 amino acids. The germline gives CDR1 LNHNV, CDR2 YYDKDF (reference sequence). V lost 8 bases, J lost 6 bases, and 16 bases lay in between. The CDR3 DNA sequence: TGTGCCACCTCCGGGACTCCAAGCGCCGGGGAGCTGTTTTTT. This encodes CATSGTPSAGELFF.

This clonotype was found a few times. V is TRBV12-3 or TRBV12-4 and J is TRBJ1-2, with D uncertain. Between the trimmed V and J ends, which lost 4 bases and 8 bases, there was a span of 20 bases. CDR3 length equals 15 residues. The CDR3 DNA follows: TGTGCCAGCAGTTACGTTAAAAATCCGAGTCTCGGCTACACCTTC. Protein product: CASSYVKNPSLGYTF.

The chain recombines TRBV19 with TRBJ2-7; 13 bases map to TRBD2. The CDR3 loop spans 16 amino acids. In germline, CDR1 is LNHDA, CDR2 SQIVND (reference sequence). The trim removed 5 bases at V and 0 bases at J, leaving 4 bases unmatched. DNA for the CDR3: TGTGCCAGTAGTGTGGGACTAGCGGGATACTCCTACGAGCAGTACTTC. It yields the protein CASSVGLAGYSYEQYF.

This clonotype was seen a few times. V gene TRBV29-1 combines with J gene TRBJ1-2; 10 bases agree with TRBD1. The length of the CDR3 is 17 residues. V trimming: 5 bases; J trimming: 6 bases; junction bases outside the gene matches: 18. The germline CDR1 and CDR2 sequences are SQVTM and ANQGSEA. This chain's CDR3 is CSVPKGAETGGADGYTF. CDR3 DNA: TGCAGCGTTCCAAAAGGGGCCGAGACAGGGGGCGCGGATGGCTACACCTTC.

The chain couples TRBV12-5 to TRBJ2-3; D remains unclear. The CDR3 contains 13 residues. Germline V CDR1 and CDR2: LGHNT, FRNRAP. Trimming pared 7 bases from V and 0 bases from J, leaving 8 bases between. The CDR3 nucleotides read TGTGCTAGTGCCTCCTTCAGCACAGATACGCAGTATTTT. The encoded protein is CASASFSTDTQYF. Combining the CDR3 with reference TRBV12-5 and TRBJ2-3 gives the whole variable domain DARVTQTPRHKVTEMGQEVTMRCQPILGHNTVFWYRQTMMQGLELLAYFRNRAPLDDSGMPKDRFSAEMPDATLATLKIQPSEPRDSAVYFCASASFSTDTQYFGPGTRLTVL.

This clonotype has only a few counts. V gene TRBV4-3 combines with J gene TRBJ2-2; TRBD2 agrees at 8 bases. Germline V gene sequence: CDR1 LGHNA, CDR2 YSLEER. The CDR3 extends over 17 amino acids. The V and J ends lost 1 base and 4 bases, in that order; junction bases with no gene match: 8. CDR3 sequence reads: CASSQVGASGSTGELFF. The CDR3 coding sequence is TGCGCCAGCAGCCAAGTGGGAGCTAGCGGGTCCACCGGGGAGCTGTTTTTT.

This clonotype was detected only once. The CDR3 DNA reads as TGTGCCAGCAGCCTAACAGGGGTTAATGAAAAACTGTTTTTT. Its translation: CASSLTGVNEKLFF. The V and J genes are TRBV7-9 and TRBJ1-4, with 7 bases aligning to TRBD1. The length of the CDR3 is 14 residues. The junction had 4 bases not matched to a gene; V was cut back by 5 bases and J by 4 bases. Germline values: CDR1 SEHNR, CDR2 FQNEAQ (reference sequence).

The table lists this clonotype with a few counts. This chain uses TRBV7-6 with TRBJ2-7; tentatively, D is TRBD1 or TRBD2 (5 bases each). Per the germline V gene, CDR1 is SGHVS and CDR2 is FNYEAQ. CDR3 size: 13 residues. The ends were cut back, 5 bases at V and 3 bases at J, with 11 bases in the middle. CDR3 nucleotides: TGTGCCAGCAGCCCCCGAGGGGACTACGAGCAGTACTTC. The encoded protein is CASSPRGDYEQYF.

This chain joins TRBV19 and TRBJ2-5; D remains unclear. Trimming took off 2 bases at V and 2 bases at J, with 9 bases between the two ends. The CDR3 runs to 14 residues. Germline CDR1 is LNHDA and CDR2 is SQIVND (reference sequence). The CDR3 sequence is CASSITPVQETQYF. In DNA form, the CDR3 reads TGTGCCAGTAGTATAACCCCTGTGCAAGAGACCCAGTACTTC.

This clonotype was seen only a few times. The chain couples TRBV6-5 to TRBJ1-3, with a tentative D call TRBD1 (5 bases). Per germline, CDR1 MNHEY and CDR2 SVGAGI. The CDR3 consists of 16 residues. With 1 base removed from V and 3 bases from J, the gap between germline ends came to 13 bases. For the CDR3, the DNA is TGTGCCAGCAGTTACTTATACCGGGACCGTGGAAACACCATATATTTT. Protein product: CASSYLYRDRGNTIYF.

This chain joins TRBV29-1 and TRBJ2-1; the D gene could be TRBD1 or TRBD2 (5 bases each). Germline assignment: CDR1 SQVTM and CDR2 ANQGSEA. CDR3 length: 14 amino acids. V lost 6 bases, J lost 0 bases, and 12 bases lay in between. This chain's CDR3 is CSVVGRPSYNEQFF. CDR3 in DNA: TGCAGCGTCGTGGGACGCCCCTCCTACAATGAGCAGTTCTTC.

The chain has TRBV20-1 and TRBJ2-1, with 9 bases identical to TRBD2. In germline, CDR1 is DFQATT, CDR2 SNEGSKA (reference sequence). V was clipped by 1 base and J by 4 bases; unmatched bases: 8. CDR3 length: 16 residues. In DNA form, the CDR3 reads TGCAGTGCTAGAGTAGCGGGGGCCCCCTTATACAATGAGCAGTTCTTC. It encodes CSARVAGAPLYNEQFF.

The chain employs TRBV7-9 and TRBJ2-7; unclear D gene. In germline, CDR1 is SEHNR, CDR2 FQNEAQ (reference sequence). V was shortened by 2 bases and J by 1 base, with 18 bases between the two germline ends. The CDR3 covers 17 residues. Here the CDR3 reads CASSLTWGVDGSYEQYF. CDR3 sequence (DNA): TGTGCCAGCAGCTTAACATGGGGTGTGGACGGATCCTACGAGCAGTACTTC.

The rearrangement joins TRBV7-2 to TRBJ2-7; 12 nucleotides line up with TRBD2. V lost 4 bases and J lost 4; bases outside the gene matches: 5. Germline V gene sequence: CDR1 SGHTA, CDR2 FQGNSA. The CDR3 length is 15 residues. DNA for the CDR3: TGTGCCAGCAGCTCTCCTAGCGGGAGGGCGTACGAGCAGTACTTC. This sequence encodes CASSSPSGRAYEQYF.

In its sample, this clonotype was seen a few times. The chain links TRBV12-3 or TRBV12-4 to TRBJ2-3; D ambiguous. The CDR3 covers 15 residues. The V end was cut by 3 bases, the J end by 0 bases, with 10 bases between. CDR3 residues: CASSLIGLSTDTQYF. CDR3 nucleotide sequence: TGTGCCAGCAGTTTGATAGGTTTAAGCACAGATACGCAGTATTTT.

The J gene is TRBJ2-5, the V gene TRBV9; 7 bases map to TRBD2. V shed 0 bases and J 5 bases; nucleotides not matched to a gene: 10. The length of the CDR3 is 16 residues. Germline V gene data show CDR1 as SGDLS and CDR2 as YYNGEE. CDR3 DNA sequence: TGTGCCAGCAGCGTAGTCGCGGGGGAAGCAGGGGAGACCCAGTACTTC. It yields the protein CASSVVAGEAGETQYF.

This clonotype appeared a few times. CDR3 sequence (DNA): TGTGCCAGCAGCTCACGGACAGGGGCCTCGGCGGACATTCAGTACTTC. Amino acid sequence: CASSSRTGASADIQYF. The rearrangement links TRBV7-8 to TRBJ2-4; TRBD1 aligns across 9 bases. V was clipped by 4 bases and J by 8 bases; unmatched bases: 12. From germline, CDR1 is SGHVS and CDR2 FQNEAQ. The CDR3 runs 16 residues.

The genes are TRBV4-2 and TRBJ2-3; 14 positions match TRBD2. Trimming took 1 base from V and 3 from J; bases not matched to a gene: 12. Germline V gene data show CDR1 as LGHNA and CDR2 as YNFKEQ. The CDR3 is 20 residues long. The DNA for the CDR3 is TGTGCCAGCAGCCAAGCGGCGGGACTAGCGGGAGTACTGGGTACAGATACGCAGTATTTT. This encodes CASSQAAGLAGVLGTDTQYF.

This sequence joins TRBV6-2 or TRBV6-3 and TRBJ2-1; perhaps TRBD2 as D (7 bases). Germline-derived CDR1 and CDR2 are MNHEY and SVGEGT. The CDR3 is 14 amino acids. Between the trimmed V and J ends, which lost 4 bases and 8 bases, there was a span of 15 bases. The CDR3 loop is CASSFLRGADEQFF. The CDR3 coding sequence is TGTGCCAGCAGTTTCCTCCGGGGGGCGGATGAGCAGTTCTTC.

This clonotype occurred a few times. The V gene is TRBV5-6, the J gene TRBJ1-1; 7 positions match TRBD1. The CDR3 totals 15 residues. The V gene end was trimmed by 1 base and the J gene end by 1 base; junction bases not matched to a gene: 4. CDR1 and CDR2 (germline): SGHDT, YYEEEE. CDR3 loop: CASSLSGTANTEAFF. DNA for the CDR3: TGTGCCAGCAGCTTGAGCGGGACAGCGAACACTGAAGCTTTCTTT.